These 25 T cell receptor beta chains came from one sample sequenced in a study of T cells in Graves' hyperthyroidism and ophthalmopathy. The TCR beta CDR3 regions underwent amplification using RNA transcripts as the source. HTBI primers were used for first-round RT-PCR of the TCR CDR3. TCRdb passed the multiplex PCR reads through MiXCR, listing each CDR3 protein once. The sample has fewer than 400,000 distinct CDR3 sequences, 16% seen once. The sequenced sample was blood. The receptors derive from a man younger than 45 with Graves' hyperthyroidism.

This clonotype was recorded at least ten times. The V and J genes are TRBV11-2 and TRBJ2-7, with 11 bases identical to TRBD1. Germline loops: CDR1 SGHAT, CDR2 FQNNGV. The CDR3 runs to 15 residues. J gave up 2 bases and V 4 bases, and 4 bases lay outside the gene matches. The CDR3 protein is CASSSRDRGTYEQYF. In DNA, the CDR3 is TGTGCCAGCAGCTCAAGGGACAGGGGGACCTACGAGCAGTACTTC.

The chain is built from TRBV24-1 and TRBJ1-2; D not certain. Germline CDR1 reads KGHDR; CDR2 reads SFDVKD. The V end lost 5 bases, the J end lost 0 bases, and 6 bases lay between the germline ends. The CDR3 runs to 13 residues. Written as DNA, the CDR3 is TGTGCCACCAGTGGCGGTGCTAACTATGGCTACACCTTC. This encodes CATSGGANYGYTF.

This clonotype was recorded many times. This chain connects TRBV7-2 to TRBJ2-3, with TRBD2 identical over 12 bases. CDR3 size: 16 residues. With V trimmed by 5 bases and J by 3 bases, 6 bases remained unmatched. Germline CDR1 SGHTA, CDR2 FQGNSA. This CDR3 reads CASSPGTSGLTDTQYF. The CDR3 DNA follows: TGTGCCAGCAGCCCGGGGACTAGCGGGTTAACAGATACGCAGTATTTT.

In this sample, this clonotype turned up a few times. The chain recombines TRBV13 with TRBJ2-1; 12 bases are a match to TRBD2. V shed 7 bases, J shed 8 bases, and the junction held 15 bases outside the gene matches. The CDR3 is 17 amino acids. CDR1 PRHDT and CDR2 FYEKMQ come from the germline V gene (reference sequence). The CDR3 sequence is CASTTILAGGLRDEQFF. For the CDR3, the DNA is TGTGCCAGCACCACAATACTAGCGGGAGGCCTTCGGGATGAGCAGTTCTTC.

This clonotype has at least ten counts. The chain employs TRBV7-2 and TRBJ1-4; D unresolved. The CDR3 sequence is 14 residues long. The V end lost 3 bases, the J end lost 5 bases, and 10 bases lay between the germline ends. Germline V gene sequence: CDR1 SGHTA, CDR2 FQGNSA. The CDR3 DNA sequence: TGTGCCAGCAGCTTGGCCAGCCCCAATGAAAAACTGTTTTTT. Translating it yields CASSLASPNEKLFF.

This clonotype was found many times. This chain uses TRBV27 with TRBJ2-7; 8 positions agree with TRBD1. The germline gives CDR1 MNHEY, CDR2 SMNVEV (reference sequence). V lost 6 bases and J lost 3; bases outside the gene matches: 13. The CDR3 spans 16 residues. Here the CDR3 reads CASREGPGQALYEQYF. The CDR3 bases are TGTGCCAGCAGGGAGGGCCCGGGACAGGCTCTCTACGAGCAGTACTTC.

This clonotype was detected a few times. The V and J genes are TRBV5-1 and TRBJ1-4; no reliable D call. The CDR3 contains 14 residues. V was clipped by 0 bases and J by 3 bases, with 6 bases between them. Germline V gene data show CDR1 as SGHRS and CDR2 as YFSETQ. The CDR3 nucleotides read TGCGCCAGCAGCTTGGATTCGCCTAATGAAAAACTGTTTTTT. Amino acid sequence: CASSLDSPNEKLFF.

This clonotype was picked up many times. The chain recombines TRBV11-1 with TRBJ2-7; the match to TRBD2 covers 8 bases. The CDR3 spans 14 residues. From germline, CDR1 is SGHAT and CDR2 FQDESV (reference sequence). Losses at the gene ends were 2 bases for V and 4 bases for J; bases not matched to a gene: 4. CDR3 nucleotide sequence: TGTGCCAGCAGCTTAAAAAGCGGGAGTTACGAGCAGTACTTC. Translation: CASSLKSGSYEQYF.

This clonotype was picked up many times. V is TRBV28 and J is TRBJ2-7; 11 bases align to TRBD1. V shed 6 bases, J shed 3 bases, and the junction held 7 bases outside the gene matches. The CDR3 extends over 15 amino acids. Germline assignment: CDR1 MDHEN and CDR2 SYDVKM. The CDR3 DNA reads as TGTGCCAGCAGCGCCCCCGGGACAGGGGGCTACGAGCAGTACTTC. The encoded protein is CASSAPGTGGYEQYF.

This clonotype has at least ten counts. This chain links TRBV28 with TRBJ1-2; no firm D call. Per germline, CDR1 MDHEN and CDR2 SYDVKM. CDR3 length: 15 amino acids. Between the trimmed V and J ends, which lost 6 bases and 0 bases, there was a span of 14 bases. The CDR3 spells CASSLDAPANYGYTF. The DNA for the CDR3 is TGTGCCAGCAGCCTGGACGCGCCGGCTAACTATGGCTACACCTTC.

This clonotype was seen at least ten times. The V and J genes are TRBV7-8 and TRBJ2-1; perhaps TRBD2 as D (6 bases). Germline V CDR1 and CDR2: SGHVS, FQNEAQ. The CDR3 runs to 16 residues. Trimming cost V 1 base and J 6 bases, with 16 bases left between them. In DNA, the CDR3 is TGTGCCAGCAGCTTAGGCGAGACTAGTTGGGGCAATGAGCAGTTCTTC. As protein: CASSLGETSWGNEQFF.

The rearrangement uses TRBV18 and TRBJ2-6; weak D call: TRBD2 (6 bases). V gave up 5 bases and J gave up 0 bases, with 17 bases separating them. Germline assignment: CDR1 KGHSH and CDR2 LQKENI. CDR3 size: 18 residues. CDR3 DNA sequence: TGTGCCAGCTCAGGGGAGCGGGCGAGTTTCTCTGGGGCCAACGTCCTGACTTTC. This translates into CASSGERASFSGANVLTF.

In its sample, this clonotype was seen many times. The chain combines TRBV30 with TRBJ2-1, with D possibly matching TRBD1 (6 bases). The V end was cut by 3 bases, the J end by 3 bases, with 9 bases between. This CDR3 region has 13 residues. Germline CDR1 and CDR2: GTSNPN and SVGIG (reference sequence). In DNA, the CDR3 is TGTGCCTGGAGACAGGGTTTCTACAATGAGCAGTTCTTC. Amino acids: CAWRQGFYNEQFF.

There are many counts of this clonotype. This chain uses TRBV2 with TRBJ2-1; 12 bases fit TRBD2. Unmatched junction bases numbered 18, after V lost 6 bases and J lost 3 bases. The CDR3 covers 20 residues. The germline V gene has CDR1 SNHLY and CDR2 FYNNEI. The CDR3 loop is CASRYFPRLAGEAGYNEQFF. The CDR3 nucleotides read TGTGCCAGCAGATATTTCCCGAGACTAGCGGGAGAAGCTGGCTACAATGAGCAGTTCTTC.

This clonotype was recorded many times. The chain uses TRBV6-1 and TRBJ1-4; D remains unclear. V was trimmed by 8 bases and J by 5 bases, leaving 9 bases between them. CDR1 and CDR2 (germline): MNHNS, SASEGT. CDR3 length: 12 residues. The CDR3 DNA reads TGTGCCAGCTGTTCGGGGAATGAAAAACTGTTTTTT. Translation gives CASCSGNEKLFF.

V usage is TRBV6-1 and J usage is TRBJ2-1, with D tentatively TRBD2 (5 bases). Germline V lookup: CDR1 MNHNS, CDR2 SASEGT. This CDR3 spans 15 amino acids. The V and J ends lost 5 bases and 6 bases respectively, with 17 bases between them. The CDR3 nucleotides are TGTGCCAGCAGTCCCGAGGGAGTTAGCGCCAATGAGCAGTTCTTC. Its translation: CASSPEGVSANEQFF.

This clonotype was detected ten times or more. J is TRBJ2-6 and V is TRBV6-1; 9 bases line up with TRBD1. Germline lookup yields CDR1 MNHNS and CDR2 SASEGT. The CDR3 length is 16 residues. V lost 3 bases, J lost 0 bases, and 0 bases stayed unmatched. CDR3 DNA: TGTGCCAGCAGTGAGACAGGGGGCTCTGGGGCCAACGTCCTGACTTTC. It encodes CASSETGGSGANVLTF.

This clonotype was seen a handful of times. The V call is TRBV27, the J call TRBJ2-6; D assignment may be TRBD1 or TRBD2 (5 bases each). Trimming shortened V by 4 bases and J by 4 bases, and 11 bases separated the two germline ends. Germline V CDR1 and CDR2: MNHEY, SMNVEV (reference sequence). The CDR3 runs 15 residues. The CDR3 sequence is CASSYKGTGANVLTF. Written as DNA, the CDR3 is TGTGCCAGCAGTTATAAGGGGACGGGGGCCAACGTCCTGACTTTC.

The gene calls are TRBV5-5 and TRBJ1-5, with TRBD1 as a possible D gene (5 bases). The CDR3 runs to 15 residues. Germline lookup yields CDR1 SGHKS and CDR2 YYEKEE (reference sequence). V gave up 0 bases and J gave up 3 bases, with 10 bases separating them. The chain's CDR3 is CASSLDRQSNQPQHF. The CDR3 region has the DNA TGTGCCAGCAGCTTGGATCGACAGTCCAATCAGCCCCAGCATTTT.

This clonotype has just one count. This may arise from a read error, as a much more abundant clone is one base away. This sequence joins TRBV7-2 and TRBJ2-7; D perhaps matches TRBD2 (6 bases). Germline V CDR1 and CDR2: SGHTA, FQGNSA. This CDR3 spans 13 amino acids. The V end was cut by 4 bases, the J end by 6 bases, with 13 bases between. The CDR3 DNA sequence: TGTGCCAGCAGCTCGCGCCTGGGGGGCGAGCAGTACTTC. This encodes CASSSRLGGEQYF.

This clonotype was picked up one time. The CDR3 DNA follows: TGCGCCAGCAGCCAGGGCGCTAGCGGGAGAAAATACAATGAGCAGTTCTTC. It encodes CASSQGASGRKYNEQFF. V usage is TRBV5-1 and J usage is TRBJ2-1; 10 bases line up with TRBD2. Unmatched junction bases numbered 11, after V lost 4 bases and J lost 4 bases. The CDR3 is 17 residues long. The germline V gene has CDR1 SGHRS and CDR2 YFSETQ.

In this sample, this clonotype turned up many times. The chain recombines TRBV5-5 with TRBJ2-3, with 7 bases aligning to TRBD1. This CDR3 is 15 amino acids long. The trim removed 4 bases at V and 1 base at J, leaving 6 bases unmatched. Germline V gene sequence: CDR1 SGHKS, CDR2 YYEKEE (reference sequence). CDR3 sequence: CASSPRDSRTDTQYF. The CDR3 DNA follows: TGTGCCAGCAGCCCCCGGGACAGCCGCACAGATACGCAGTATTTT. Full variable domain (rest looked up from reference TRBV5-5 and TRBJ2-3): DAGVTQSPTHLIKTRGQQVTLRCSPISGHKSVSWYQQVLGQGPQFIFQYYEKEERGRGNFPDRFSARQFPNYSSELNVNALLLGDSALYLCASSPRDSRTDTQYFGPGTRLTVL.

The rearrangement uses TRBV12-3 or TRBV12-4 and TRBJ2-7; D is uncertain. The CDR3 is 15 residues long. Trimming left V 3 bases short and J 2 bases short, with 14 bases between. CDR3 DNA: TGTGCCAGCAGTTTTCGGCAGGCTACCGCCTACGAGCAGTACTTC. This sequence encodes CASSFRQATAYEQYF.

This clonotype was seen ten or more times. For the CDR3, the DNA is TGCGCCAGCAGCGAAGGTGGGGGGAACACTGAAGCTTTCTTT. This gives the protein CASSEGGGNTEAFF. This rearrangement joins TRBV10-1 to TRBJ1-1; D is possibly TRBD1 (5 bases). The CDR3 sequence is 14 residues long. The germline V gene has CDR1 WNHNN and CDR2 SYGVQD (reference sequence). Trimming left V 6 bases short and J 1 base short, with 12 bases between.

Remarks on this clonotype: It may be a read error: a sequence one base away is much more abundant. The chain combines TRBV29-1 with TRBJ2-3; 7 bases match TRBD2. Germline loops: CDR1 SQVTM, CDR2 ANQGSEA. The trim removed 5 bases at V and 6 bases at J, leaving 11 bases unmatched. This CDR3 spans 14 amino acids. The chain's CDR3 is CSVKGLRRGDTQYF. In DNA form, the CDR3 reads TGCAGCGTTAAAGGTTTGCGGCGGGGGGATACGCAGTATTTT.